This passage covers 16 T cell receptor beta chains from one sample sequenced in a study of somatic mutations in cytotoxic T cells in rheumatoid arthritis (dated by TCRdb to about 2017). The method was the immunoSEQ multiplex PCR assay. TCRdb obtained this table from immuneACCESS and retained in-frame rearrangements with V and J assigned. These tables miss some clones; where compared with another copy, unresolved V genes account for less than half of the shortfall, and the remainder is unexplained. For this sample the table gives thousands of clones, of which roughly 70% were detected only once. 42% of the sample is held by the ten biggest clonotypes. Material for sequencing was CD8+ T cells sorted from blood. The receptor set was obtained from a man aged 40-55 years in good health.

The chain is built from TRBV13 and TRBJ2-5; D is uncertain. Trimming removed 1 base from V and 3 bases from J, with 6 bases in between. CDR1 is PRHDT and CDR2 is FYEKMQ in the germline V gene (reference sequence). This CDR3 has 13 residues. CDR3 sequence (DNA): TGTGCCAGCAGCTTAGCGGCGGAAGAGACCCAGTACTTC. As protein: CASSLAAEETQYF.

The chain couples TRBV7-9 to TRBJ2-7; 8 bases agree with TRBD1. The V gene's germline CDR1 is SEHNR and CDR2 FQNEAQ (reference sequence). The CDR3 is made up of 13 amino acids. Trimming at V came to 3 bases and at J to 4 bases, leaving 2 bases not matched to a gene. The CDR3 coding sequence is TGTGCCAGCAGCTTCGGACAGGGTTACGAGCAGTACGTC. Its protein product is CASSFGQGYEQYV.

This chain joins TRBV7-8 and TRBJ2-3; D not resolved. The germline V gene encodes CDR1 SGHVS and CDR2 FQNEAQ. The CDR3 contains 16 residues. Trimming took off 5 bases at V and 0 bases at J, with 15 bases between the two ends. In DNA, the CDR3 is TGTGCCAGCAGCCCCCGAGAGGAGTTGAGCACAGATACGCAGTATTTT. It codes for CASSPREELSTDTQYF. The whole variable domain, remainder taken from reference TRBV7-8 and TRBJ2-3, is GAGVSQSPRYKVAKRGQDVALRCDPISGHVSLFWYQQALGQGPEFLTYFQNEAQLDKSGLPSDRFFAERPEGSVSTLKIQRTQQEDSAVYLCASSPREELSTDTQYFGPGTRLTVL.

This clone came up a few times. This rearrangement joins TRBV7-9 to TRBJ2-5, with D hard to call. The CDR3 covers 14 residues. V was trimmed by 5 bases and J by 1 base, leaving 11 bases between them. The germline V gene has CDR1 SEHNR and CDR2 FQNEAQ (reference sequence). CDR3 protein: CASSRTLFQETQYF. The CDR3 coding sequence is TGTGCCAGCAGCCGTACTCTATTCCAAGAGACCCAGTACTTC.

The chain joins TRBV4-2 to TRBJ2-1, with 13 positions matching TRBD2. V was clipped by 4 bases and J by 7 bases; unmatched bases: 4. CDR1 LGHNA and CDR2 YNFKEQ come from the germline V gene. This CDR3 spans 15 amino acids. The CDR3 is CASSLGTSGKNEQFF. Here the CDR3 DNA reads TGTGCCAGCAGCCTCGGGACTAGCGGGAAGAATGAGCAGTTCTTC.

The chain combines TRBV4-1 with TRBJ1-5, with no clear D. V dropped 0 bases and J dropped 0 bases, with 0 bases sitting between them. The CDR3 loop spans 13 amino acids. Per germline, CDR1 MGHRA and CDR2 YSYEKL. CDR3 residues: CASSQDSNQPQHF. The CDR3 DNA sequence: TGCGCCAGCAGCCAAGATAGCAATCAGCCCCAGCATTTT.

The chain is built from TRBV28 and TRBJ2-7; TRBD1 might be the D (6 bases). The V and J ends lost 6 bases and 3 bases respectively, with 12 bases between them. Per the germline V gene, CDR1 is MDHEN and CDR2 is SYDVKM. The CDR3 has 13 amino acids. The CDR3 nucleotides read TGTGCCAGCAGAAGGGACACAAACTACGAGCAGTACTTC. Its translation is CASRRDTNYEQYF.

The chain's CDR3 is CASSPRRDQPQHF. CDR3 nucleotide sequence: TGTGCCAGCTCACCCCGGAGAGATCAGCCCCAGCATTTT. The chain employs TRBV18 and TRBJ1-5, with D hard to call. Trimming took off 3 bases at V and 5 bases at J, with 8 bases between the two ends. CDR1 is KGHSH, CDR2 LQKENI, per germline. This CDR3 region has 13 residues.

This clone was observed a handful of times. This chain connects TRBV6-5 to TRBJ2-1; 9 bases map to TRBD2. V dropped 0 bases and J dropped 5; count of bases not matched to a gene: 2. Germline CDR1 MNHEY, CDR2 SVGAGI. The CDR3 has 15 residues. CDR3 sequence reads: CASSYSAGGDNEQFF. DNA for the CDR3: TGTGCCAGCAGTTACTCGGCGGGGGGGGACAATGAGCAGTTCTTC.

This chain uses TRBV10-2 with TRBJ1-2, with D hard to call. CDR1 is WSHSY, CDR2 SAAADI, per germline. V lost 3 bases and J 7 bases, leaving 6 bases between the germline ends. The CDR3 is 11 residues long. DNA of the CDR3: TGCGCCAGCAGTGACGCAGGTGGCTACACCTTC. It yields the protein CASSDAGGYTF.

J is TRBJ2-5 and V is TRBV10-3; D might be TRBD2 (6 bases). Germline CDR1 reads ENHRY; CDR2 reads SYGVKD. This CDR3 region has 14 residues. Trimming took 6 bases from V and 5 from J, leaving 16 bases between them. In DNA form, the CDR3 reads TGTGCCATCAGGTCTCGGGACTCGGGGGAGACCCAGTACTTC. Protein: CAIRSRDSGETQYF.

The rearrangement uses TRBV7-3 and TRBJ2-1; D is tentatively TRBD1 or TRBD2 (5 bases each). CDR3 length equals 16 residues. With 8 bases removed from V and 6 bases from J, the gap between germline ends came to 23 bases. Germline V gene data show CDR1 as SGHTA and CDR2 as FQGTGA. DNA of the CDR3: TGTGCCAGCGGGTCCGGGACCAGGCGTTCGACCAATGAGCAGTTCTTC. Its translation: CASGSGTRRSTNEQFF.

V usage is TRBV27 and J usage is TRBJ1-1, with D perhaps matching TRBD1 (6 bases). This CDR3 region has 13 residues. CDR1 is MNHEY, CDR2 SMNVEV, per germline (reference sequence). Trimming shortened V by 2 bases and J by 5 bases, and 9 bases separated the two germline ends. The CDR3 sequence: CASSLGGGTEAFF. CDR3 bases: TGTGCCAGCAGTTTAGGAGGGGGTACTGAAGCTTTCTTT.

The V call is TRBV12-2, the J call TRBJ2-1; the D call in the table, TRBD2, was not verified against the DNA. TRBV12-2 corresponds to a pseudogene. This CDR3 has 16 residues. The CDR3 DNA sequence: TGTGCAAGTCGCTTAGCCCCTAGCGGGAGTCATTATGAGCAGTTCTTC. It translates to CASRLAPSGSHYEQFF.

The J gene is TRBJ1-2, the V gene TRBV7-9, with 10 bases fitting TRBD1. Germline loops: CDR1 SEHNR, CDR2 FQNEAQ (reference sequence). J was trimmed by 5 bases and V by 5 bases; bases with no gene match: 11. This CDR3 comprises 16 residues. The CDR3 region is CASSDRDRGSLYGYTF. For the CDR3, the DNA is TGTGCCAGCAGCGACCGGGACAGGGGTTCCCTGTATGGCTACACCTTC.

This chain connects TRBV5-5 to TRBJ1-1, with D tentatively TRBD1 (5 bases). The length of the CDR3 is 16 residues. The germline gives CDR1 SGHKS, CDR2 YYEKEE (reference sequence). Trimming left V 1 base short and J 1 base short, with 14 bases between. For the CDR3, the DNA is TGTGCCAGCAGCTTGTTTTACAGGTCCTCGAACACTGAAGCTTTCTTT. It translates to CASSLFYRSSNTEAFF.